This note documents a single T cell receptor beta chain sequence. The antigen is unknown. This entry belongs to a study of siplizumab effects on memory and regulatory T cells. General study points: Where siplizumab was present, mappable alloreactive CD4+ clones averaged around 63% Treg-derived, compared with approximately 25% in controls. Naive T cells seemed more diverse than memory cells and seemed major alloresponse contributors. Siplizumab produced a significant drop in alloreactive sequences attributable to unstimulated CD4+ memory cells.

There are 13 residues in the CDR3. CDR1 and CDR2 from the germline V gene are SGHRS and YFSETQ. V was clipped by 0 bases and J by 6 bases, with 9 bases between them. Around 10^5 TCR templates per sample were assayed. Assay: immunoSEQ multiplex PCR; the TCRdb copy retains only in-frame clones and omits some. Here the sample spans around 100,000 clones, about 94% being singletons. The J gene is TRBJ1-2, the V gene TRBV5-1, with D unclear. Source material: non-Treg CD4+ T cells sorted from blood. The clonotype originates from a human donor in good health. Written as DNA, the CDR3 is TGCGCCAGCAGCTTGGACGCGGTTGATGGCTACACCTTC. This encodes CASSLDAVDGYTF.